The 24 T cell receptor beta chains reported below all come from one sample, sequenced in a study of blood T cell repertoires in COVID-19. Sequencing used immunoSEQ multiplex PCR; TCRdb keeps in-frame clones, though not all of them. The table lists around 300,000 clones, roughly 88% of them singletons. The sample taken for sequencing was peripheral blood. These receptors all come from a woman aged 65 to 85 with acute or convalescent COVID-19.

To note about this clone: Distinct nucleotide sequences in the sample also encode this CDR3. V gene TRBV10-3 combines with J gene TRBJ2-7, with TRBD2 identical over 12 bases. V dropped 6 bases and J dropped 2; count of bases not matched to a gene: 5. Germline-derived CDR1 and CDR2 are ENHRY and SYGVKD. The CDR3 extends over 15 amino acids. CDR3 amino acids: CAIRTTSGGPYEQYF. The CDR3 bases are TGTGCCATCAGGACGACTAGCGGGGGCCCCTACGAGCAGTACTTC.

This sequence joins TRBV20-1 and TRBJ1-5; 9 bases line up with TRBD1. This CDR3 has 14 amino acids. Germline CDR1 reads DFQATT; CDR2 reads SNEGSKA (reference sequence). V gave up 3 bases and J gave up 3 bases; unmatched junction bases: 3. The CDR3: CSASDRGYNQPQHF. CDR3 DNA: TGCAGTGCTAGTGACAGGGGGTACAATCAGCCCCAGCATTTT.

V usage is TRBV11-2 and J usage is TRBJ2-7, with 8 bases identical to TRBD1. Losses at the gene ends were 5 bases for V and 6 bases for J; bases not matched to a gene: 3. Germline V gene sequence: CDR1 SGHAT, CDR2 FQNNGV. The CDR3 consists of 12 residues. In DNA form, the CDR3 reads TGTGCCAGCAGCCTCGACAGGGGCGAGCAGTACTTC. Translating gives CASSLDRGEQYF.

This chain links TRBV19 with TRBJ1-5, with TRBD1 identical over 9 bases. Germline-derived CDR1 and CDR2 are LNHDA and SQIVND (reference sequence). V was pared by 6 bases and J by 2 bases, with 5 bases of the junction left unmatched. The CDR3 is 15 residues long. The CDR3 nucleotides are TGTGCCAGTAGCCTGACAGGGGGTGGCAATCAGCCCCAGCATTTT. Translated: CASSLTGGGNQPQHF.

This chain joins TRBV24-1 and TRBJ1-2, with 8 bases that match TRBD1. The CDR3 has 15 residues. Trimming took 4 bases from V and 1 from J; bases not matched to a gene: 4. CDR1 is KGHDR and CDR2 is SFDVKD in the germline V gene. The CDR3 is CATSDRGQDNYGYTF. Written as DNA, the CDR3 is TGTGCCACCAGTGACCGGGGACAGGATAACTATGGCTACACCTTC.

The chain employs TRBV14 and TRBJ2-1, with TRBD2 matching 7 bases. Germline CDR1 is SGHDN and CDR2 is FVKESK. The CDR3 runs to 15 residues. J lost 3 bases, V lost 4 bases, and 6 bases had no gene match. CDR3 protein: CASSLPSGGYNEQFF. CDR3 bases: TGTGCCAGCAGCCTCCCGTCGGGGGGCTACAATGAGCAGTTCTTC.

The chain combines TRBV2 with TRBJ1-5; 9 nucleotides align to TRBD1. Trimming at V came to 5 bases and at J to 6 bases, leaving 5 bases not matched to a gene. There are 14 residues in the CDR3. Germline-derived CDR1 and CDR2 are SNHLY and FYNNEI. The CDR3, as DNA: TGTGCCAGCAGTACTACAGGGGGCAGTCAGCCCCAGCATTTT. Translating it yields CASSTTGGSQPQHF.

The chain is built from TRBV18 and TRBJ1-1; D is perhaps TRBD1 (6 bases). There are 15 residues in the CDR3. The V end was cut by 5 bases, the J end by 1 base, with 14 bases between. Germline loops: CDR1 KGHSH, CDR2 LQKENI. The CDR3 region has the DNA TGTGCCAGCTCATGGGCACAGGGTGAGAACACTGAAGCTTTCTTT. Its translation: CASSWAQGENTEAFF.

V and J are TRBV4-1 and TRBJ1-2, with D tentatively TRBD1 (5 bases). With 4 bases removed from V and 5 bases from J, the gap between germline ends came to 17 bases. Germline CDR1 MGHRA, CDR2 YSYEKL. The CDR3 runs to 15 residues. The DNA of the CDR3 is TGCGCCAGCAGCCCAGACCCCGGACACTTGTATGGCTACACCTTC. Its protein is CASSPDPGHLYGYTF.

This chain connects TRBV12-3 or TRBV12-4 to TRBJ2-2; D perhaps matches TRBD2 (5 bases). V lost 5 bases to trimming and J lost 7 bases, with 11 bases between them. The CDR3 runs 13 residues. The CDR3 DNA is TGTGCCAGCAGTCCCGGGGTCGGCGGGGAGCTGTTTTTT. This gives the protein CASSPGVGGELFF.

This clone was counted a few times. The rearrangement joins TRBV4-1 to TRBJ2-3; the D is unclear. V was shortened by 1 base and J by 6 bases, with 8 bases between the two germline ends. CDR3 length equals 13 residues. The germline CDR1 and CDR2 sequences are MGHRA and YSYEKL. The CDR3 DNA is TGCGCCAGCAGCCAAGGGGCCGAGGATACGCAGTATTTT. Encoded protein: CASSQGAEDTQYF.

This sequence joins TRBV20-1 and TRBJ2-5; D may be TRBD2 (5 bases). The CDR3 spans 11 residues. Germline CDR1 reads DFQATT; CDR2 reads SNEGSKA (reference sequence). Trimming removed 6 bases at V and 7 bases at J, with 12 bases between. The CDR3 DNA reads TGCAGTGCCCGAGGGCCAGCGACCCAGTACTTC. It is translated as CSARGPATQYF.

This chain joins TRBV2 and TRBJ1-2; the D gene is possibly TRBD1 (6 bases). The V gene's germline CDR1 is SNHLY and CDR2 FYNNEI. CDR3 size: 13 residues. V gave up 6 bases and J gave up 2 bases, with 10 bases separating them. CDR3 loop: CASRATGNYGYTF. The DNA for the CDR3 is TGTGCCAGCAGGGCCACAGGGAACTATGGCTACACCTTC.

This clone was observed a handful of times. The CDR3 protein is CASSPRGAPNTEAFF. The CDR3 DNA sequence: TGTGCCAGCAGCCCCCGAGGAGCGCCGAACACTGAAGCTTTCTTT. The rearrangement uses TRBV3-1 (or the pseudogene TRBV3-2) and TRBJ1-1; D not resolved. V was cut by 4 bases and J by 1 base, with 13 bases left in between. The CDR3 spans 15 residues. Germline V CDR1 and CDR2: LGHDT, YNNKEL (reference sequence).

This chain joins TRBV7-8 and TRBJ2-3; TRBD2 matches 8 bases. This CDR3 is 14 amino acids long. V shed 5 bases, J shed 6 bases, and the junction held 7 bases outside the gene matches. The V gene's germline CDR1 is SGHVS and CDR2 FQNEAQ. CDR3: CASSPRGGGDTQYF. The CDR3 coding sequence is TGTGCCAGCAGCCCCCGGGGGGGTGGCGATACGCAGTATTTT.

The rearrangement links TRBV18 to TRBJ1-1; no reliable D call. CDR3 length equals 14 residues. Germline CDR1 reads KGHSH; CDR2 reads LQKENI. With 6 bases removed from V and 3 bases from J, the gap between germline ends came to 14 bases. This CDR3 reads CASSSLGKDTEAFF. Here the CDR3 DNA reads TGTGCCAGCTCTAGTTTGGGCAAGGACACTGAAGCTTTCTTT.

There are a few counts of this clone. The CDR3 sequence: CARTGRTTTEAFF. In DNA form, the CDR3 reads TGTGCCAGGACAGGGAGAACGACAACTGAAGCTTTCTTT. The chain combines TRBV19 with TRBJ1-1; 7 bases line up with TRBD1. The CDR3 spans 13 residues. V was clipped by 9 bases and J by 5 bases; unmatched bases: 9. The germline CDR1 and CDR2 sequences are LNHDA and SQIVND (reference sequence).

The chain joins TRBV19 to TRBJ1-5; 8 nucleotides align to TRBD1. The germline gives CDR1 LNHDA, CDR2 SQIVND (reference sequence). This CDR3 has 15 amino acids. The J segment lost 4 bases and the V segment lost 3 bases, leaving 5 bases of the junction unmatched. The CDR3, as DNA: TGTGCCAGTAGTATGCCAGGGGGCTGGAATCAGCCCCAGCATTTT. This sequence encodes CASSMPGGWNQPQHF. Variable domain in full (rest from reference TRBV19 and TRBJ1-5): DGGITQSPKYLFRKEGQNVTLSCEQNLNHDAMYWYRQDPGQGLRLIYYSQIVNDFQKGDIAEGYSVSREKKESFPLTVTSAQKNPTAFYLCASSMPGGWNQPQHFGDGTRLSIL.

The chain combines TRBV5-6 with TRBJ2-7, with D perhaps TRBD1 (7 bases). Per the germline V gene, CDR1 is SGHDT and CDR2 is YYEEEE. The CDR3 covers 11 residues. The V gene lost 4 bases and the J gene lost 8 bases, with 10 bases spanning the gap. CDR3 region: CASSQGGKQYF. The CDR3 DNA sequence: TGTGCCAGCAGCCAGGGGGGCAAGCAGTACTTC.

This clone was seen a handful of times. This CDR3 is CASSIAPSGAYNEQFF. The DNA for the CDR3 is TGTGCCAGTAGTATAGCCCCTAGCGGGGCTTACAATGAGCAGTTCTTC. The chain employs TRBV19 and TRBJ2-1, with 9 positions matching TRBD2. The CDR3 is 16 residues long. V trimming: 1 base; J trimming: 4 bases; junction bases outside the gene matches: 5. The germline gives CDR1 LNHDA, CDR2 SQIVND (reference sequence).

The chain links TRBV7-2 to TRBJ2-7; D may be TRBD2 (5 bases). The length of the CDR3 is 13 residues. Trimming removed 3 bases from V and 3 bases from J, with 9 bases in between. Germline-derived CDR1 and CDR2 are SGHTA and FQGNSA. CDR3: CASSFERFYEQYF. CDR3 sequence (DNA): TGTGCCAGCAGCTTTGAGCGGTTCTACGAGCAGTACTTC.

The chain uses TRBV7-8 and TRBJ2-7, with a weak D call TRBD1 (6 bases). The V gene's germline CDR1 is SGHVS and CDR2 FQNEAQ. Trimming left V 2 bases short and J 7 bases short, with 12 bases between. The CDR3 contains 13 residues. This CDR3 reads CASSLRGDREQYF. The CDR3 region has the DNA TGTGCCAGCAGCTTACGAGGAGACAGGGAGCAGTACTTC.

The V call is TRBV4-2, the J call TRBJ2-1; 10 nucleotides align to TRBD2. V lost 0 bases and J lost 4; bases outside the gene matches: 6. CDR1 and CDR2 (germline): LGHNA, YNFKEQ. The CDR3 runs 17 residues. CDR3 DNA sequence: TGTGCCAGCAGCCAAGATTGGCTAGCGGGGGCATACAATGAGCAGTTCTTC. This codes for CASSQDWLAGAYNEQFF.

The gene calls are TRBV28 and TRBJ1-2; 8 nucleotides line up with TRBD1. Germline CDR1 is MDHEN and CDR2 is SYDVKM. V shed 5 bases and J 4 bases; nucleotides not matched to a gene: 15. The CDR3 length is 17 residues. The CDR3 sequence: CASSPLPTWTGLYGYTF. The CDR3 nucleotides are TGTGCCAGCAGTCCCTTGCCTACTTGGACAGGGCTCTATGGCTACACCTTC.